This entry features one T cell receptor beta chain sequence. The assay was immunoSEQ multiplex PCR, and TCRdb's table has in-frame clones only and misses some. This repertoire shows approximately 230,000 clones, around four fifths found once; its top ten account for about 20%. V shed 0 bases, J shed 1 base, and the junction held 4 bases outside the gene matches. This CDR3 has 16 residues. Germline CDR1 SGHTA, CDR2 FQGNSA. This sample was included in a study of blood T cell repertoires in COVID-19. V usage is TRBV7-2 and J usage is TRBJ1-1; 8 positions match TRBD1. The sequence was collected from a man aged 25 to 45 with active or convalescent COVID-19. What was sequenced was peripheral blood. The CDR3 DNA sequence: TGTGCCAGCAGCTTAGCGCCCACAGGGGGGAACACTGAAGCTTTCTTT. Residues: CASSLAPTGGNTEAFF.